The sequence of this TCR beta chain was determined in a study of T cells in Graves' hyperthyroidism and ophthalmopathy (dated by TCRdb to about 2019). Notes on the research overall: Peripheral blood samples were taken at initial diagnosis, before any treatment was given. TCR V-J signatures able to tell the groups apart were searched for in a discovery cohort of 90 to 100 patients, of whom over 40 had Graves' ophthalmopathy and more than 55 had stable Graves' hyperthyroidism. Whether ophthalmopathy could be predicted prospectively was tested in an independent validation cohort made up of 18 hyperthyroidism patients plus 17 patients who later progressed to ophthalmopathy. The 80 to 100 discovery patients were randomly divided into training and test sets at a 7:3 ratio. The study also compared thyroid tissue and blood T-cell repertoires from several Graves' hyperthyroidism patients. After sampling, hyperthyroidism patients received methimazole starting at 30 mg daily, and ophthalmopathy patients received high-dose intravenous methylprednisolone. The paper reports TCR Vbeta CDR3 sequencing of approximately 140 peripheral blood samples: around 45 ophthalmopathy, under 85 hyperthyroidism and around 17 progressor patients.

The TCR beta CDR3 regions were amplified from RNA transcripts. The first round of RT-PCR for the TCR CDR3 was performed with the HTBI primer set and the Qiagen OneStep RT-PCR kit. A second multiplex PCR round built the libraries, followed by size selection and purification. Sequencing of the libraries was done on an Illumina HiSeq2000 using paired-end 100 bp reads. The published analysis was carried out like this. SOAPnuke was used to process the raw data, throwing out any read that contained adapters or uncalled bases, had a mean Phred below 15, or lacked an exact constant-primer or identifier match. High-quality paired reads were merged with COPE v1.2.5, and unique nucleotide sequences were defined as clonotypes. Clonotypes were aligned to IMGT TRBV, TRBD and TRBJ reference segments using MiTCR v1.1. Only V-J combinations with frequency above 0.0001, covering 99% to 99.2% of repertoires, were analysed. A TCS score was defined as the ratio between F50 (clonal expansion) and ExV (chaos), using BLOSUM62-based TCRdist between CDR3 peptides within each V-J. Welch's t-statistics and random forest reduced approximately 520 V-J features to some 14, which were used in a naive Bayes classifier (R e1071). The public reads were reanalyzed by TCRdb: fastp trimming at Q25, MiXCR alignment, in-frame beta chains only. Every CDR3 protein is listed once, alongside the most common genes and DNA of its rows. The authors' filters were not applied to this entry. Here the sample has 480,000 or so distinct CDR3 sequences; about an eighth occur a single time. 15% to 20% of the sample is in the top ten clones.

A patient counted as having stable Graves' hyperthyroidism if no progression to ophthalmopathy occurred over 18 months of follow-up. Hyperthyroidism patients were newly diagnosed, with disease duration under 2 months, and aged 18 to 65 years. Patients with uncontrolled infections, other autoimmune diseases, pregnancy or lactation were excluded. Diagnoses relied on clinical symptoms, serum thyroxine and TRAb, thyroid ultrasound and orbital computed tomography. PBMCs were isolated from approximately 10 ml of fresh peripheral blood by Ficoll-Paque density gradient centrifugation. Total RNA was extracted with Trizol reagent, and quality was checked on an Agilent 2100 Bioanalyzer. Results the study describes overall, beyond this receptor: Most expanded thyroid clonotypes (frequency above 0.001) were also detected in blood, suggesting blood repertoires may reflect thyroid immune responses. In cross-validation, a model built on a 13 V-J signature told ophthalmopathy apart from stable hyperthyroidism with less than 90% sensitivity and roughly 81% specificity, and in testing the same model reached 80%/75%. In validation, progression to ophthalmopathy was predicted by the model with 70.59% sensitivity and approximately 78% specificity, a median of approximately 6.5 months before onset. No statistical method was used to set the sample size in advance, and investigators knew the group allocation.

This clonotype was detected ten times or more. Its antigen remains unidentified. One base away there is no much larger clone; base qualities are not given. The source of this sequence is a young woman with Graves' hyperthyroidism. The sequenced sample consisted of blood.

The nucleotide sequence is TGTGCCAGCAGTTACAGCAGCGGGAGGAATACAGATACGCAGTATTTT. Its protein reads: CASSYSSGRNTDTQYF. In this chain, TRBV6-1 is recombined with TRBJ2-3; 9 central bases correspond to TRBD2. The germline V gene gives CDR1 as MNHNS and CDR2 as SASEGT. Unmatched junction bases come to 9, with V trimmed by 5 bases and J by 3 bases. The CDR3 runs 16 amino acids, cysteine and phenylalanine included. Only the CDR3 region is kept as DNA, spanning 48 bases read in frame from base 1.